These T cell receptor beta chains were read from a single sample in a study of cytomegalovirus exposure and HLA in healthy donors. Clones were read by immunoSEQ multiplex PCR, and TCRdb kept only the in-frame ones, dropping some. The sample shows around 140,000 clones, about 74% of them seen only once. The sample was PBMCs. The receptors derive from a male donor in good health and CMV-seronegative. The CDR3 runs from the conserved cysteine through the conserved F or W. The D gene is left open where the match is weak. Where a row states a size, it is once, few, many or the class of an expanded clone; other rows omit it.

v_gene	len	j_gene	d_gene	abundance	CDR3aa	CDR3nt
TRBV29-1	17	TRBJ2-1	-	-	CSVEDFSVAGFQNEQFF	TGCAGCGTTGAAGATTTTTCAGTTGCGGGTTTTCAAAATGAGCAGTTCTTC
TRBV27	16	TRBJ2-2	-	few	CASSFAGFGNTGELFF	TGTGCCAGCAGCTTCGCGGGGTTTGGAAACACCGGGGAGCTGTTTTTT
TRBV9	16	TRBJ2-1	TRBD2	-	CASSVGLAGNYNEQFF	TGTGCCAGCAGCGTAGGGCTAGCGGGGAACTACAATGAGCAGTTCTTC
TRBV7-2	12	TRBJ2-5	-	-	CASSRYQETQYF	TGTGCCAGCAGCCGGTACCAAGAGACCCAGTACTTC
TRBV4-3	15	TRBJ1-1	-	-	CASSQESTGNTEAFF	TGCGCCAGCAGCCAAGAAAGTACAGGAAACACTGAAGCTTTCTTT
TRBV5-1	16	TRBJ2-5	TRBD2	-	CASRRTSGGLQETQYF	TGCGCCAGCAGGAGGACTAGCGGGGGGCTCCAAGAGACCCAGTACTTC
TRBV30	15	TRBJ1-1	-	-	CAWSRLGRASTEAFF	TGTGCCTGGAGCCGCTTGGGCAGGGCGAGCACTGAAGCTTTCTTT
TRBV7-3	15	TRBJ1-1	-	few	CASSLGSGSNTEAFF	TGTGCCAGCAGCTTAGGATCAGGGTCGAACACTGAAGCTTTCTTT
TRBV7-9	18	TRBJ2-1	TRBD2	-	CASSTPFAGGLYYNEQFF	TGTGCCAGCAGCACACCATTTGCGGGAGGACTTTACTACAATGAGCAGTTCTTC
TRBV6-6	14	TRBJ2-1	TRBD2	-	CASRPREGYNEQFF	TGTGCCAGCAGGCCGCGGGAGGGGTACAATGAGCAGTTCTTC
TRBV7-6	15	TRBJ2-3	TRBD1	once	CASSFGQGTTDTQYF	TGTGCCAGCAGCTTCGGACAGGGAACGACAGATACGCAGTATTTT
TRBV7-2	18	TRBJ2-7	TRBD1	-	CASSSSRTGGGNSYEQYF	TGTGCCAGCAGCTCGAGTCGGACAGGGGGAGGTAACTCCTACGAGCAGTACTTC
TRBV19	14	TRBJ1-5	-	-	CASSIVAGNQPQHF	TGTGCCAGTAGTATCGTAGCAGGGAATCAGCCCCAGCATTTT
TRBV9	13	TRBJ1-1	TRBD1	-	CASSVDGQGQAFF	TGTGCCAGCAGCGTAGACGGACAGGGCCAGGCTTTCTTT
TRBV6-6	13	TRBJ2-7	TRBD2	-	CASSLAGAYEQYF	TGTGCCAGCAGCCTAGCGGGGGCCTACGAGCAGTACTTC
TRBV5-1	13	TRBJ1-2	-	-	CASSPQGNYGYTF	TGCGCCAGCAGCCCCCAGGGTAACTATGGCTACACCTTC
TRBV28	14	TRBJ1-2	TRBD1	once	CASHKAGGKVGYTF	TGTGCCAGCCATAAAGCAGGGGGGAAGGTTGGCTACACCTTC
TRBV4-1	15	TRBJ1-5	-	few	CASSQQGQSNQPQHF	TGCGCCAGCAGCCAACAAGGACAGTCCAATCAGCCCCAGCATTTT
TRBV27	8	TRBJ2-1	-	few	CASSPPFF	TGTGCCAGCAGTCCCCCATTCTTC
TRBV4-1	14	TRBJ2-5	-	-	CASSQVMAVNTQYF	TGCGCCAGCAGCCAAGTGATGGCAGTAAATACCCAGTACTTC
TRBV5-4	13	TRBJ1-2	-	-	CASSDQGRDGYTF	TGTGCCAGCAGCGACCAGGGGAGGGATGGCTACACCTTC
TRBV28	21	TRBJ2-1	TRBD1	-	CASSYPGSGTGPRLVVGEQFF	TGTGCCAGCAGCTACCCCGGGTCCGGGACAGGGCCCCGTCTCGTCGTCGGTGAGCAGTTCTTC
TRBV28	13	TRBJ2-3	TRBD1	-	CASSPPRDRGLDF	TGTGCCAGCAGCCCCCCCCGGGACAGGGGCTTGGATTTT
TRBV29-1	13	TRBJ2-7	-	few	CSVARLGGYEQYF	TGCAGCGTGGCGCGGCTAGGAGGGTACGAGCAGTACTTC
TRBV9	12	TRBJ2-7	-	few	CASSSMGDEQYF	TGTGCCAGCAGTTCGATGGGCGACGAGCAGTACTTC
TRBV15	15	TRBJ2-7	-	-	CATSRERGSMGEQYF	TGTGCCACCAGCAGAGAGCGGGGTTCGATGGGCGAGCAGTACTTC
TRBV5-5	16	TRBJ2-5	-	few	CASSFAPQGFGETQYF	TGTGCCAGCAGCTTTGCCCCACAGGGATTCGGGGAGACCCAGTACTTC
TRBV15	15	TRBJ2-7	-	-	CATSRDRQVSYEQYF	TGTGCCACCAGCAGAGATCGGCAGGTCTCCTACGAGCAGTACTTC
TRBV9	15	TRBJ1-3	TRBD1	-	CASSRTGESGNTIYF	TGTGCCAGCAGCCGGACAGGGGAGTCTGGAAACACCATATATTTT
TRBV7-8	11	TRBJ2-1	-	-	CASSLGEEQFF	TGTGCCAGCAGCTTAGGAGAGGAGCAGTTCTTC
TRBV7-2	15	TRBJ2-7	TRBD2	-	CASSSAGTSHGEQYF	TGTGCCAGCAGCTCGGCCGGGACTAGTCACGGCGAGCAGTACTTC
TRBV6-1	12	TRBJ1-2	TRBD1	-	CAAGRDSYGYTF	TGTGCCGCGGGAAGGGACAGCTATGGCTACACCTTC
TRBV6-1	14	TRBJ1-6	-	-	CASSNRPSESPLHF	TGTGCCAGCAGTAACCGACCCAGCGAATCACCCCTCCACTTT
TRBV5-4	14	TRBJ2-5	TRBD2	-	CASSLKAGQETQYF	TGTGCCAGCAGCTTGAAAGCGGGGCAAGAGACCCAGTACTTC
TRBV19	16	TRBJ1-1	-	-	CASSRNSGYGDTEAFF	TGTGCCAGTAGTCGCAATTCAGGGTATGGCGACACTGAAGCTTTCTTT